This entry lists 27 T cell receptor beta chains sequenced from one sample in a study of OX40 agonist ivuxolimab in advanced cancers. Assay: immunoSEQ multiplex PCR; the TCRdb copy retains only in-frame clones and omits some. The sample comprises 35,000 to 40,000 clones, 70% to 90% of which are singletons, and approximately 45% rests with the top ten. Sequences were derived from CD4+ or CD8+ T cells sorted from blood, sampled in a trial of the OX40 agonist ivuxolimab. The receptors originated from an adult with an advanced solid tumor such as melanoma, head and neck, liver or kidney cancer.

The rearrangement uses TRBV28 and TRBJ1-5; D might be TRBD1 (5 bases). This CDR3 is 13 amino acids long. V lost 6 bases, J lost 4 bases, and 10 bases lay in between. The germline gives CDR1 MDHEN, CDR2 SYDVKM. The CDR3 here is CASRGHINQPQHF. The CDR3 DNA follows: TGTGCCAGCAGAGGACATATTAATCAGCCCCAGCATTTT.

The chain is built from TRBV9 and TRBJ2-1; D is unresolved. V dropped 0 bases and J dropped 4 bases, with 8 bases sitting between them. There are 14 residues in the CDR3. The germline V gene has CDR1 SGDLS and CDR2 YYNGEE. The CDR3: CASSVGQNYNEQFF. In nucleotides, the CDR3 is TGTGCCAGCAGCGTAGGGCAAAATTACAATGAGCAGTTCTTC.

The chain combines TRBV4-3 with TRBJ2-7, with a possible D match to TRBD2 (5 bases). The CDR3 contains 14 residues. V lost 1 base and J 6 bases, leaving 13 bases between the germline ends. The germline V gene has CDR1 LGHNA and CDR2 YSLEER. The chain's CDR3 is CASSQARGSGEQYF. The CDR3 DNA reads TGCGCCAGCAGCCAAGCAAGAGGAAGCGGCGAGCAGTACTTC.

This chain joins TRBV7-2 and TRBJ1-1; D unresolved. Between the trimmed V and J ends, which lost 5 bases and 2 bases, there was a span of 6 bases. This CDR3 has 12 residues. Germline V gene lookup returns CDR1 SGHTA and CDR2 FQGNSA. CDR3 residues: CASSQINTEAFF. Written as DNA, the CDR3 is TGTGCCAGCAGCCAAATAAACACTGAAGCTTTCTTT.

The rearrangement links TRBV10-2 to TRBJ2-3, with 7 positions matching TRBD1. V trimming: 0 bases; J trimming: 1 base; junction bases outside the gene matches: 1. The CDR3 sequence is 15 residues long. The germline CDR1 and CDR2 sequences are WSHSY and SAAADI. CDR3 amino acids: CASSESQGGTDTQYF. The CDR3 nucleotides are TGCGCCAGCAGTGAGTCGCAGGGGGGCACAGATACGCAGTATTTT.

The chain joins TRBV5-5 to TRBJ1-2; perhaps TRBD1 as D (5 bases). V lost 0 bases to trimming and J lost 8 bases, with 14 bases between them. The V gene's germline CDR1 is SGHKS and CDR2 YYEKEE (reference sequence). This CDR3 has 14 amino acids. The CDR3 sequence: CASSLVERSGGYTF. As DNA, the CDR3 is TGTGCCAGCAGCTTGGTAGAACGATCAGGGGGCTACACCTTC.

The CDR3 DNA reads TGTGCCAGCAGTTACGAGCCCTCAGGCCAGTACTTC. Its translation is CASSYEPSGQYF. This rearrangement joins TRBV6-5 to TRBJ2-5; D not resolved. The V and J ends lost 2 bases and 10 bases respectively, with 11 bases between them. CDR1 MNHEY and CDR2 SVGAGI come from the germline V gene. This CDR3 contains 12 residues.

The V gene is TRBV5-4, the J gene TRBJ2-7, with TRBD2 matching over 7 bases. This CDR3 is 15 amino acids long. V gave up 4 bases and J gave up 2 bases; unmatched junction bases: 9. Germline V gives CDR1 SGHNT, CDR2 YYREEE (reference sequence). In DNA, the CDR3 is TGTGCCAGCAGCCCGGCGGCTAGCGGTACCTACGAGCAGTACTTC. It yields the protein CASSPAASGTYEQYF.

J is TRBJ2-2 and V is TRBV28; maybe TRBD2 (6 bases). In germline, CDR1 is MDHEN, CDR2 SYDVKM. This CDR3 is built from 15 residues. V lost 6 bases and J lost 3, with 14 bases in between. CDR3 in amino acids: CASSPTSHDTGELFF. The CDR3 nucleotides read TGTGCCAGCAGCCCGACTAGTCACGACACCGGGGAGCTGTTTTTT.

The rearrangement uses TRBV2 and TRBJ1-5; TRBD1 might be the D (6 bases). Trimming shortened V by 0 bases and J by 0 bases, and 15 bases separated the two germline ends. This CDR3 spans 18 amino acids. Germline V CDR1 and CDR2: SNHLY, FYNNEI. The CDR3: CASSEALQQGYSNQPQHF. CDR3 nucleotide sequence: TGTGCCAGCAGTGAAGCGCTTCAACAGGGCTATAGCAATCAGCCCCAGCATTTT.

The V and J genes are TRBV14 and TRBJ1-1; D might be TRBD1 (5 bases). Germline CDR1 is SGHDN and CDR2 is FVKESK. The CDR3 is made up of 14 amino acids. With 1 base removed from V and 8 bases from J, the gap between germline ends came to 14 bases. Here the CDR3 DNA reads TGTGCCAGCAGCCAAGGGGGCTCCCTGGCGGAAGCTTTCTTT. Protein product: CASSQGGSLAEAFF.

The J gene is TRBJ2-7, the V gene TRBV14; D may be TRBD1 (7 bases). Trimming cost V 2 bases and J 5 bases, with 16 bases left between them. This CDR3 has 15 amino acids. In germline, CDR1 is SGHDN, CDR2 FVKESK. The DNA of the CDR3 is TGTGCCAGCAGCCAATTCGACAGGGCGGGAAACGAGCAGTACTTC. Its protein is CASSQFDRAGNEQYF.

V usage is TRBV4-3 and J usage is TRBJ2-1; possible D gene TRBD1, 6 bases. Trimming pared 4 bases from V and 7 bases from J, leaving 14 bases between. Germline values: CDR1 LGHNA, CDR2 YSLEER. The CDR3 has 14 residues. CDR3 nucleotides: TGCGCCAGCAGCCTCCTGACAGGCCCTAATGAGCAGTTCTTC. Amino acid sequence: CASSLLTGPNEQFF.

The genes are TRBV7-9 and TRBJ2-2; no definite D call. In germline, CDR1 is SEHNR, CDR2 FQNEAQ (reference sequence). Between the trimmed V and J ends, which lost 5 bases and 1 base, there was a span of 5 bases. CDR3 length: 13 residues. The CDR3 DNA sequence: TGTGCCAGCAGCAGGGTGAACACCGGGGAGCTGTTTTTT. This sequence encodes CASSRVNTGELFF.

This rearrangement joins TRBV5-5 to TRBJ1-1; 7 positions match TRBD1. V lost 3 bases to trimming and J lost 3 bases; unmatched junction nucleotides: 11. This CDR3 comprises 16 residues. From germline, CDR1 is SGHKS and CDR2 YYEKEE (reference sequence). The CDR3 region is CASSSSPGQTDTEAFF. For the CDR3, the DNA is TGTGCCAGCAGCTCGTCTCCGGGACAGACGGACACTGAAGCTTTCTTT. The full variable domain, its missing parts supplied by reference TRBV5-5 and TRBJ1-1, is DAGVTQSPTHLIKTRGQQVTLRCSPISGHKSVSWYQQVLGQGPQFIFQYYEKEERGRGNFPDRFSARQFPNYSSELNVNALLLGDSALYLCASSSSPGQTDTEAFFGQGTRLTVV.

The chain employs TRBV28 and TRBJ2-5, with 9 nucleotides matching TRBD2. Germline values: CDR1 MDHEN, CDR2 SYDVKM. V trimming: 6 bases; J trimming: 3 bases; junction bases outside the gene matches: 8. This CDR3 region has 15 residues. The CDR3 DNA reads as TGTGCCAGCAGACGAGGACTAGCGCCAAAAGAGACCCAGTACTTC. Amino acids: CASRRGLAPKETQYF.

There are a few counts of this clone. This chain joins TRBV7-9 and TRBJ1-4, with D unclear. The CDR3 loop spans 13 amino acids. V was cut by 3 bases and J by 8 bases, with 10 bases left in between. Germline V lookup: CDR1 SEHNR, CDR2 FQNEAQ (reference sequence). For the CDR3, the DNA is TGTGCCAGCAGCTTTGTACCTGACGAAAAACTGTTTTTT. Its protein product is CASSFVPDEKLFF. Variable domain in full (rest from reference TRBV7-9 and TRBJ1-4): DTGVSQNPRHKITKRGQNVTFRCDPISEHNRLYWYRQTLGQGPEFLTYFQNEAQLEKSRLLSDRFSAERPKGSFSTLEIQRTEQGDSAMYLCASSFVPDEKLFFGSGTQLSVL.

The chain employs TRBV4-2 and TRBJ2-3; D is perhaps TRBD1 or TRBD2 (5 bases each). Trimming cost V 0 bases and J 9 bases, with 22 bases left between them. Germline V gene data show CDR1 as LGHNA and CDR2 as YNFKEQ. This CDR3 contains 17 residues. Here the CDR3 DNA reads TGTGCCAGCAGCCAAGAGAGGGACGACCTCTTGGGGGAGACGCAGTATTTT. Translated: CASSQERDDLLGETQYF.

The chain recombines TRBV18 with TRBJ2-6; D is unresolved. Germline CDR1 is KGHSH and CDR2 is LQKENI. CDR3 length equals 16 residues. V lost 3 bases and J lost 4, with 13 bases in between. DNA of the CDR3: TGTGCCAGCTCACCCGCAGGAACCTCAGGGGCCAACGTCCTGACTTTC. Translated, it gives CASSPAGTSGANVLTF.

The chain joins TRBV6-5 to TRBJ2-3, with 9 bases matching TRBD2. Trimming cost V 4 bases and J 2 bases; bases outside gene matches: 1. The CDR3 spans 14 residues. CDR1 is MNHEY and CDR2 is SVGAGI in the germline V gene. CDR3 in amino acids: CASSLAGATDTQYF. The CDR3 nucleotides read TGTGCCAGCAGTTTAGCGGGAGCCACAGATACGCAGTATTTT.

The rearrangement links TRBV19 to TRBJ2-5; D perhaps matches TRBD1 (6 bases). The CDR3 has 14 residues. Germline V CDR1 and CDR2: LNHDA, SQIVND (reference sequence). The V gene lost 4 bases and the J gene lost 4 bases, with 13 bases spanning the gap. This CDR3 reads CASSSPGAGETQYF. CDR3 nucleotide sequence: TGTGCCAGTAGTAGCCCAGGGGCGGGAGAGACCCAGTACTTC.

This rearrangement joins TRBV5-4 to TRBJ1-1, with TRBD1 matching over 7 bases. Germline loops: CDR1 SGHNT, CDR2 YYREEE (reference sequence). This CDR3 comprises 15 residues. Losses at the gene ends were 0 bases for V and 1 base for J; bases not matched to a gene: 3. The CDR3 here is CASSLGGQRNTEAFF. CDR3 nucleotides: TGTGCCAGCAGCTTGGGGGGACAGCGGAACACTGAAGCTTTCTTT.

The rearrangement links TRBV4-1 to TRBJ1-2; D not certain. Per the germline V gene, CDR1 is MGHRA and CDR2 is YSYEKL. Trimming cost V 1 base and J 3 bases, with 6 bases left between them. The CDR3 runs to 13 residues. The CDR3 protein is CASSQAFDYGYTF. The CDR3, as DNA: TGCGCCAGCAGCCAAGCCTTCGACTATGGCTACACCTTC.

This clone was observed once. The CDR3 here is CAWSSRGGPQETQYF. The CDR3 coding sequence is TGTGCCTGGAGTTCGCGCGGGGGGCCCCAAGAGACCCAGTACTTC. The rearrangement uses TRBV30 and TRBJ2-5; 8 bases match TRBD2. This CDR3 contains 15 residues. Germline CDR1 GTSNPN, CDR2 SVGIG (reference sequence). Trimming took 2 bases from V and 1 from J; bases not matched to a gene: 6.

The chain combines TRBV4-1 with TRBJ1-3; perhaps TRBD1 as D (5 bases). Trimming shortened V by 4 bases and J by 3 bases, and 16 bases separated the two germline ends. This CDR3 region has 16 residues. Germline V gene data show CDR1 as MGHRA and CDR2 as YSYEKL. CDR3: CASSPGGRGIGNTIYF. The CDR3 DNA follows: TGCGCCAGCAGCCCCGGAGGAAGGGGAATTGGAAACACCATATATTTT.

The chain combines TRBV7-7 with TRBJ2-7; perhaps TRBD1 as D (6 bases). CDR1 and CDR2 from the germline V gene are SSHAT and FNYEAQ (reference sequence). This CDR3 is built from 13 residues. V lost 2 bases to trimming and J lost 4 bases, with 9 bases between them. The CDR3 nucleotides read TGTGCCAGCAGCTTAAACAGGGAGTACGAGCAGTACTTC. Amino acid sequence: CASSLNREYEQYF.

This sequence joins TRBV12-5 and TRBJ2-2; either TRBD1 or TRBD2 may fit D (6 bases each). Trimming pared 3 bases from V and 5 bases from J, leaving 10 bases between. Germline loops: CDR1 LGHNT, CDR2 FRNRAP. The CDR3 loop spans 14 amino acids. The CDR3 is CASGLGGSTGELFF. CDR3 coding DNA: TGTGCTAGTGGTTTAGGGGGGTCAACCGGGGAGCTGTTTTTT.